This T cell receptor (beta chain) emerged from a study of T cells in Graves' hyperthyroidism and ophthalmopathy. Regarding the study as a whole: In the blood, most expanded thyroid clonotypes above 0.001 appeared as well.

It was 8 to 10 ml of fresh peripheral blood that supplied the PBMCs. RNA transcripts provided the source from which TCR beta CDR3 regions were amplified. HTBI primers were the set used in a first-round RT-PCR of the TCR CDR3. Each CDR3 protein gets one entry after TCRdb re-called the multiplex PCR reads with MiXCR. The repertoire holds about 610,000 distinct CDR3 sequences, with approximately 14% as singletons. This CDR3 is 13 amino acids long. Germline assignment: CDR1 SGHRS and CDR2 YFSETQ. V gave up 4 bases and J gave up 3 bases, with 11 bases separating them. This clonotype was counted ten times or more. Its antigen is not identified.

The rearrangement uses TRBV5-1 and TRBJ2-7, with D possibly TRBD2 on 5 matching bases. The specimen sequenced was blood. The receptor was isolated from a middle-aged woman with Graves' ophthalmopathy. CDR3 sequence: CASSAGVFYEQYF. The CDR3 DNA reads as TGCGCCAGCAGCGCCGGGGTTTTCTACGAGCAGTACTTC.